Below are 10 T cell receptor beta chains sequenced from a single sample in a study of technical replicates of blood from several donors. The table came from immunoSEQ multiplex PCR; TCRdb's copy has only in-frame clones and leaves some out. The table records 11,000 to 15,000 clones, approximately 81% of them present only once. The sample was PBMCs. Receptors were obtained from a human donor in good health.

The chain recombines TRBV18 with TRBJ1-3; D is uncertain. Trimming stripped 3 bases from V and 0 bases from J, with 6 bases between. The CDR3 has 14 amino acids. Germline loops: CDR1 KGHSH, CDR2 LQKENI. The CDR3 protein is CASSPANSGNTIYF. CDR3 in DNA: TGTGCCAGCTCACCGGCCAACTCTGGAAACACCATATATTTT.

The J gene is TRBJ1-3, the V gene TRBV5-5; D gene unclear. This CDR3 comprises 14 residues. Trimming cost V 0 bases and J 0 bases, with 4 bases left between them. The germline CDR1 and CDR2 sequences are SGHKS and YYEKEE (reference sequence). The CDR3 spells CASSLGGSGNTIYF. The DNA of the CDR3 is TGTGCCAGCAGCTTGGGCGGCTCTGGAAACACCATATATTTT.

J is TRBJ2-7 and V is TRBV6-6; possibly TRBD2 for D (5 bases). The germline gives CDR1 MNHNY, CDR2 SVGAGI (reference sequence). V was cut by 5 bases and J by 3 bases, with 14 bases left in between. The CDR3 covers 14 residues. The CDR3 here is CASSLPGSNYEQYF. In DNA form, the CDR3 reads TGTGCCAGCAGTCTGCCGGGAAGCAACTACGAGCAGTACTTC.

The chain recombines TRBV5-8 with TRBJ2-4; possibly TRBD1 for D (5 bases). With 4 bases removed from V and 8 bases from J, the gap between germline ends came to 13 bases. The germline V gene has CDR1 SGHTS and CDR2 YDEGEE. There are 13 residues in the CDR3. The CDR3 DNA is TGTGCCAGCAGCCTAGGGGTTCTAGACATTCAGTACTTC. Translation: CASSLGVLDIQYF.

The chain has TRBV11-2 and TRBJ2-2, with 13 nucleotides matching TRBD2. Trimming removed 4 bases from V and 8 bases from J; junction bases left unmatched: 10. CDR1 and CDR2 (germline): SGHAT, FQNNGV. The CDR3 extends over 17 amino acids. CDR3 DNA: TGTGCCAGCAGCTACGGGGGACTAGCGGGATATATAGGGGAGCTGTTTTTT. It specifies CASSYGGLAGYIGELFF.

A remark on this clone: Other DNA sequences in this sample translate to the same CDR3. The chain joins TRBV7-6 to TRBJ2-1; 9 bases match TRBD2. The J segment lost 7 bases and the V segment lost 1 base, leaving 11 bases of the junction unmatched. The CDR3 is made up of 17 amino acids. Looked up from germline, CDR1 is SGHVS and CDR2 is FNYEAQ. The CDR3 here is CASSLEPAGGGPNEQFF. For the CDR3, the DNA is TGTGCCAGCAGCTTAGAGCCGGCGGGGGGGGGTCCAAATGAGCAGTTCTTC. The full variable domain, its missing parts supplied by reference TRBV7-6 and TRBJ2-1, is GAGVSQSPRYKVTKRGQDVALRCDPISGHVSLYWYRQALGQGPEFLTYFNYEAQQDKSGLPNDRFSAERPEGSISTLTIQRTEQRDSAMYRCASSLEPAGGGPNEQFFGPGTRLTVL.

The CDR3 here is CASSSDRISYEQYF. CDR3 DNA sequence: TGTGCCAGCAGTTCGGACAGGATCTCCTACGAGCAGTACTTC. The chain recombines TRBV11-2 with TRBJ2-7; the match to TRBD1 covers 7 bases. The V and J ends lost 6 bases and 0 bases, in that order; junction bases with no gene match: 5. CDR1 SGHAT and CDR2 FQNNGV come from the germline V gene. The CDR3 sequence is 14 residues long.

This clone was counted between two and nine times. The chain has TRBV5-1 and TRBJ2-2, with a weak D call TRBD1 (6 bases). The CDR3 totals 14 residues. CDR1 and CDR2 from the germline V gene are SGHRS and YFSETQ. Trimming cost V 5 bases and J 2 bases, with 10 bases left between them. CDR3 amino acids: CASRETGNTGELFF. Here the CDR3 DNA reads TGCGCCAGCAGGGAGACAGGCAACACCGGGGAGCTGTTTTTT.

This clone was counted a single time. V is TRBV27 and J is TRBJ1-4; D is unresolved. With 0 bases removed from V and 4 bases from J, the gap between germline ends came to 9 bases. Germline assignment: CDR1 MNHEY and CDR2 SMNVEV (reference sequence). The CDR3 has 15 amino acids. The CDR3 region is CASSLSPRFNEKLFF. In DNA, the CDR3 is TGTGCCAGCAGTTTATCCCCCAGATTTAATGAAAAACTGTTTTTT.

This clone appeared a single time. As DNA, the CDR3 is TGCGCCAGCAGCTCGGACAGGGGAGGTACTGAAGCTTTCTTT. It encodes CASSSDRGGTEAFF. This chain links TRBV5-1 with TRBJ1-1, with 9 positions matching TRBD1. Germline lookup yields CDR1 SGHRS and CDR2 YFSETQ. This CDR3 has 14 amino acids. Losses at the gene ends were 3 bases for V and 5 bases for J; bases not matched to a gene: 5.